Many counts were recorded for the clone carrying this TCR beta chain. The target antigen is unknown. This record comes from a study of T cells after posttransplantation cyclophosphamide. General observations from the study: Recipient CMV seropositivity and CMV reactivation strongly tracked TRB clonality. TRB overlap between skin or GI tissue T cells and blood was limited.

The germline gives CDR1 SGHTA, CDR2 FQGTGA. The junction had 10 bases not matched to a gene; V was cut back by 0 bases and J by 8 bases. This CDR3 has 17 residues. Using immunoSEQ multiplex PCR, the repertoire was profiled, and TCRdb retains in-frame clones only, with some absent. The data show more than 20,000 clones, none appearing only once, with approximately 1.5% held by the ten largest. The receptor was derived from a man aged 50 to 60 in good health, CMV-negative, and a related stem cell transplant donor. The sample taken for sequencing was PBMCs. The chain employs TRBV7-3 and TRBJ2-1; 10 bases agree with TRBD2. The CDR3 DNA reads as TGTGCCAGCAGCTTAACAACTGCTAGCGGGGGCCGTCATGAGCAGTTCTTC. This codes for CASSLTTASGGRHEQFF.